Reported below is one T cell receptor (beta chain). The data derive from a study of blood T cell repertoires in COVID-19. Whole-study context: Samples of COVID-19 (acute and convalescent) were obtained from the United States, Italy and Spain. PBMCs, B-cell-depleted T cells, or T cells provided the cDNA or gDNA that made up the material.

In the source study's methods: The assay estimated nucleated cells by amplifying reference gene primers. Only in-frame clones appear in the TCRdb table, and some are missing; sequencing was by immunoSEQ multiplex PCR. That table gives V, J and clone size, and the DNA gave D and trimming. The sample carries 200,000 to 250,000 clones, 80% to 85% recorded once. The Seattle site enrolled patients during active infection and followed them longitudinally. The origin of this receptor is a woman aged 80 or over with COVID-19, enrolled during active disease. Sequences were obtained from peripheral blood.

The CDR3 DNA is TGTGCCAGCAGCCTGGACAAGTGGCAGCCCCAGCATTTT. Its translation: CASSLDKWQPQHF. The V call is TRBV7-2, the J call TRBJ1-5; D may be TRBD1 (5 bases). CDR1 is SGHTA, CDR2 FQGNSA, per germline. Trimming took off 5 bases at V and 7 bases at J, with 12 bases between the two ends. The CDR3 sequence is 13 residues long.